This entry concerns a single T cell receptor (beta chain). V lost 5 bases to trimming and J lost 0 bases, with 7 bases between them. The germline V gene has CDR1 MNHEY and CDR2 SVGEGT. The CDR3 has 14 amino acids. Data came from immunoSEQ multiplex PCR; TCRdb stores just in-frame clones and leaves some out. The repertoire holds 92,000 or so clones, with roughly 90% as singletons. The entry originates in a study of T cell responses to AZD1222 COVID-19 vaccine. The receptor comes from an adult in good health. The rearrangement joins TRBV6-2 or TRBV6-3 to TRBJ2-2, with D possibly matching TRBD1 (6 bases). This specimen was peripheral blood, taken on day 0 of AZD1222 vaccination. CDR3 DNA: TGTGCCAGCAGTAGGGGGACGAACACCGGGGAGCTGTTTTTT. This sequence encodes CASSRGTNTGELFF.